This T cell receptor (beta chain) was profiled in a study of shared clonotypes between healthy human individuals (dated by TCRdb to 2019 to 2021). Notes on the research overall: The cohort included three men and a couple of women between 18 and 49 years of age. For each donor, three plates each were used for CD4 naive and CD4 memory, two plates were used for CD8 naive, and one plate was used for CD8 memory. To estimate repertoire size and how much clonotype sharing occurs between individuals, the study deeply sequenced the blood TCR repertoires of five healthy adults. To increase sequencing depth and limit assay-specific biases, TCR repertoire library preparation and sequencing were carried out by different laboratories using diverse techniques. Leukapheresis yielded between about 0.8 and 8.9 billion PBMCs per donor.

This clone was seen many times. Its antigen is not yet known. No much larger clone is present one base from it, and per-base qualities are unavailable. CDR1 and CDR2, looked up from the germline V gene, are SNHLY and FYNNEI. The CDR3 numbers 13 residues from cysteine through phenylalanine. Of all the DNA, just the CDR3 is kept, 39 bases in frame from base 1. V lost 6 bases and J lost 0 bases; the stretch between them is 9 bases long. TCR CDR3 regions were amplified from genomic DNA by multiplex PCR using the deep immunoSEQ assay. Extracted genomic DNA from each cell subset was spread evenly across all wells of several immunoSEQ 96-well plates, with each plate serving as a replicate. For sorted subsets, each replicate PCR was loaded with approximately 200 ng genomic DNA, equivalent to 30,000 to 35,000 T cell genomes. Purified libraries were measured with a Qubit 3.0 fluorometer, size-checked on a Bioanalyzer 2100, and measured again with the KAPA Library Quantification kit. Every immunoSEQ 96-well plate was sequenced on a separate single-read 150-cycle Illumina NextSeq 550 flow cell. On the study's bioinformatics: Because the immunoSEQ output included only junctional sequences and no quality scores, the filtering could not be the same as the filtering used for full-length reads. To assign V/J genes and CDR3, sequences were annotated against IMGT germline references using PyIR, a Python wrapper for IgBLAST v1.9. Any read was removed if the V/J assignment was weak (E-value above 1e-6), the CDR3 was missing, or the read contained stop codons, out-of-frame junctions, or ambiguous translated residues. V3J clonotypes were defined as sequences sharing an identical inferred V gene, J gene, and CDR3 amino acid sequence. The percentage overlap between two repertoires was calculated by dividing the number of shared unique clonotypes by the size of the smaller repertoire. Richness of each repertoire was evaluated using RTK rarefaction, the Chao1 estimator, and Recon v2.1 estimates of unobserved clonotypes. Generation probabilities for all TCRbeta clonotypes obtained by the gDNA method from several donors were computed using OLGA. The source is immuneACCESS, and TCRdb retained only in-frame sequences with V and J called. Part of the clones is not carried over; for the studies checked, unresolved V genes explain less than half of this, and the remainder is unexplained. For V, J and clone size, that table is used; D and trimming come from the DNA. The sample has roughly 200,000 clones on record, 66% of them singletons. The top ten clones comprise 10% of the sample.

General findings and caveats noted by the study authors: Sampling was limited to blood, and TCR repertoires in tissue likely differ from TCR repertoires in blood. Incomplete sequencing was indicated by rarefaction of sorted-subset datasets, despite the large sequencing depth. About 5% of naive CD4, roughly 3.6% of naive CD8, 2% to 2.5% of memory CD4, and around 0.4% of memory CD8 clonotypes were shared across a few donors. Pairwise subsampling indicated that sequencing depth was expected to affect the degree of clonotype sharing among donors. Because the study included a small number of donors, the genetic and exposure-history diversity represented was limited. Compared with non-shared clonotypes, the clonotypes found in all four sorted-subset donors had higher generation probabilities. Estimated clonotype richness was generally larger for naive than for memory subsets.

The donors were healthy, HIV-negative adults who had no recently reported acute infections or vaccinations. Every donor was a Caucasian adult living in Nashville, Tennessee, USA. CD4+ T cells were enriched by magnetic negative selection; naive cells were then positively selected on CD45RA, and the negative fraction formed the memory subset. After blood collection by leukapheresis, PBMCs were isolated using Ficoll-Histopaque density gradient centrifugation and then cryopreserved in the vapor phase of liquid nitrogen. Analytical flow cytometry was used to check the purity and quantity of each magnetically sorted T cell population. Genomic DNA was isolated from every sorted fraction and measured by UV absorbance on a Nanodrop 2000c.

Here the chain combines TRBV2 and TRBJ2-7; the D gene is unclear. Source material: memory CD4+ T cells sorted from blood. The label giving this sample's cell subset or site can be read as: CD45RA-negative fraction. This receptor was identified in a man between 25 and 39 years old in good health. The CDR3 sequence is CASSLRSSYEQYF. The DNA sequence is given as TGTGCCAGCAGCCTTAGGAGCTCCTACGAGCAGTACTTC.